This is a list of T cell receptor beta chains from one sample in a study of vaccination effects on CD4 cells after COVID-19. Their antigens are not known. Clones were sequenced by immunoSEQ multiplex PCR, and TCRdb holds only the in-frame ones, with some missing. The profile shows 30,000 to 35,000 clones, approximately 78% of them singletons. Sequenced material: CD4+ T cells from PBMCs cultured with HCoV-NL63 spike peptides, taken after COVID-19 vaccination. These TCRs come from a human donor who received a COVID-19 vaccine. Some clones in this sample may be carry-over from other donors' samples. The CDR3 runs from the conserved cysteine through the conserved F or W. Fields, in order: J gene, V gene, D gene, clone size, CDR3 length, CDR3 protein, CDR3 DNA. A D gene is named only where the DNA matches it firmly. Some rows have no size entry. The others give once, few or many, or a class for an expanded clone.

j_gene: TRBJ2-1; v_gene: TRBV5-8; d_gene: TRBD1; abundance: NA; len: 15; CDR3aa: CASSLGQGVNNEQFF; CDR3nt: TGTGCCAGCAGCTTGGGACAGGGGGTTAACAATGAGCAGTTCTTC
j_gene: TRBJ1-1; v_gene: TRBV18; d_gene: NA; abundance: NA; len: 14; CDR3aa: CASSPTTGKTEAFF; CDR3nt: TGTGCCAGCTCACCAACGACAGGAAAGACTGAAGCTTTCTTT
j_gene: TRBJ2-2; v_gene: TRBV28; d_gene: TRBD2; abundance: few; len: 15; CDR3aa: CASSPAGEYTGELFF; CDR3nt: TGTGCCAGCAGTCCAGCGGGGGAGTACACCGGGGAGCTGTTTTTT
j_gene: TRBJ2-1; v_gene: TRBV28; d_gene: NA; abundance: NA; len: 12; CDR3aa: CASSPGPWGQFF; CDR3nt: TGTGCCAGCAGTCCTGGGCCATGGGGGCAGTTCTTC
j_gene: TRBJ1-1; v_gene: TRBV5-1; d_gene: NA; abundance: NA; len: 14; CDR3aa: CASSLDPGNTEAFF; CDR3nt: TGCGCCAGCAGCTTGGACCCCGGGAACACTGAAGCTTTCTTT
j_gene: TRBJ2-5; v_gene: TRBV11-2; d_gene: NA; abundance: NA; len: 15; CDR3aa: CASRPVRGRQETQYF; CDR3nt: TGTGCCAGCAGACCCGTCAGGGGTAGGCAAGAGACCCAGTACTTC
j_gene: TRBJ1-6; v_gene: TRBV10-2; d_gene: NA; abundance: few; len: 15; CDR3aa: CASSDGSSYNSPLHF; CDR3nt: TGCGCCAGCAGTGACGGGAGCTCCTATAATTCACCCCTCCACTTT
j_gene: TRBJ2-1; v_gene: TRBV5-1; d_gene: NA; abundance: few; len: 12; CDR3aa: CASSPAGAEQFF; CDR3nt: TGCGCCAGCAGCCCGGCGGGGGCGGAGCAGTTCTTC
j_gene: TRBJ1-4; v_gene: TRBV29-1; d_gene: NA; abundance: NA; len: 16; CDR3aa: CSVEGGVNDLGEKLFF; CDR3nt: TGCAGCGTTGAAGGCGGGGTCAATGACCTTGGGGAAAAACTGTTTTTT
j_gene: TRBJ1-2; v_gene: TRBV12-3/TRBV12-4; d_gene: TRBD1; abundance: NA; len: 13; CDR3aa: CASSLGQIYGYTF; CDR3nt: TGTGCCAGCAGTTTGGGACAGATCTATGGCTACACCTTC
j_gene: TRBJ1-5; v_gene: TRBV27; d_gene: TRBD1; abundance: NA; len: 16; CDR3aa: CASSPERGPSNQPQHF; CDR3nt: TGTGCCAGCAGTCCGGAAAGGGGGCCCAGCAATCAGCCCCAGCATTTT
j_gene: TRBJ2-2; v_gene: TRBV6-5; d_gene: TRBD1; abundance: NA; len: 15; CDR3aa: CASRQGTGNTGELFF; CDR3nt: TGTGCCAGCAGACAAGGGACAGGAAACACCGGGGAGCTGTTTTTT
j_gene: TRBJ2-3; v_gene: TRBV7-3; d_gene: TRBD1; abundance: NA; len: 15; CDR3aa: CASSQGIDRGNTQYF; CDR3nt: TGTGCCAGCAGCCAAGGAATAGACAGGGGAAATACGCAGTATTTT
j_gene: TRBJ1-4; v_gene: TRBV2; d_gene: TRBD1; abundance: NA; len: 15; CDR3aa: CASRRQGVPNEKLFF; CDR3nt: TGTGCCAGCAGGCGTCAGGGGGTTCCTAATGAAAAACTGTTTTTT
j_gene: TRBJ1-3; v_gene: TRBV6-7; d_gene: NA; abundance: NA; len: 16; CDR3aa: CASSYPGRYSGNTIYF; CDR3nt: TGTGCCAGCAGTTACCCGGGACGGTACTCTGGAAACACCATATATTTT
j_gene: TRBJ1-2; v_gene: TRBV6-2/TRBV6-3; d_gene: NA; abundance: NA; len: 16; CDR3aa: CASSYRGTSHLWGYTF; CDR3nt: TGTGCCAGCAGTTACCGTGGGACCAGCCACCTTTGGGGCTACACCTTC
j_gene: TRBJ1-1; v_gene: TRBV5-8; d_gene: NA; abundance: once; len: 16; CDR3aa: CASSLRGGGRNTEAFF; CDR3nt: TGTGCCAGCAGCTTGCGTGGGGGCGGGCGAAACACTGAAGCTTTCTTT
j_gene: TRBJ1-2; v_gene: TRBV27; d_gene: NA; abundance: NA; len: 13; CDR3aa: CASSLSLNYGYTF; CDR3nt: TGTGCCAGCAGTTTATCCCTTAACTATGGCTACACCTTC
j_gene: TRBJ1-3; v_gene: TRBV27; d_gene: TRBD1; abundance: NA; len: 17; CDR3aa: CASSPRDRGSSGNTIYF; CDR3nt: TGTGCCAGCAGTCCACGGGACAGGGGGTCCTCTGGAAACACCATATATTTT
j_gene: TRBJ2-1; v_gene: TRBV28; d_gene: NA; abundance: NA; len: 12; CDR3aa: CASSLGGARQFF; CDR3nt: TGTGCCAGCAGTTTGGGCGGGGCCAGGCAGTTCTTC
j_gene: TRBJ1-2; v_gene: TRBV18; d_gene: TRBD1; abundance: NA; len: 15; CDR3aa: CASSPPDRGFYGYTF; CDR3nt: TGTGCCAGCTCACCACCGGACAGGGGATTCTATGGCTACACCTTC
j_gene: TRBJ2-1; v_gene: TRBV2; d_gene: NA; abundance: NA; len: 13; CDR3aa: CASRVPALREQFF; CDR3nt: TGTGCCAGCAGGGTCCCAGCTCTAAGGGAGCAGTTCTTC
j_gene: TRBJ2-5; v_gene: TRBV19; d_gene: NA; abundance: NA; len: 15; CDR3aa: CASSISRTVQETQYF; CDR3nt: TGTGCCAGTAGTATCTCCAGGACCGTACAAGAGACCCAGTACTTC
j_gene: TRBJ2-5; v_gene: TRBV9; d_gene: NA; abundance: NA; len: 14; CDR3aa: CASSVDVYQETQYF; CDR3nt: TGTGCCAGCAGCGTAGATGTTTACCAAGAGACCCAGTACTTC
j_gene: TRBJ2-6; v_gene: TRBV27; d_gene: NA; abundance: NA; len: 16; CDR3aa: CASSLSQGTGANVLTF; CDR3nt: TGTGCCAGCAGTTTATCACAGGGAACTGGGGCCAACGTCCTGACTTTC
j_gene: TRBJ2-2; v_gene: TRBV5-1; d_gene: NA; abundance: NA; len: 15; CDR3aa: CASSFISGLAGELFF; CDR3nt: TGCGCCAGCAGCTTTATTTCAGGGTTGGCCGGGGAGCTGTTTTTT
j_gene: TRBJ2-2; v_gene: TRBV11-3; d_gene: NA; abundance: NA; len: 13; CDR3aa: CASSLWRTGELFF; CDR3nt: TGTGCCAGCAGCCTCTGGCGGACCGGGGAGCTGTTTTTT
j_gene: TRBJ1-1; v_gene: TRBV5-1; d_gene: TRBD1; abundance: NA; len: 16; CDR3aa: CASSSRGQVVNTEAFF; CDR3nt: TGCGCCAGCAGCTCTCGAGGACAGGTTGTGAACACTGAAGCTTTCTTT
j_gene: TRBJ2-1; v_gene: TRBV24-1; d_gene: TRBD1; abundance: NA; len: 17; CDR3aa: CATSDSTGTGMFNEQFF; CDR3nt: TGTGCCACCAGTGATTCAACCGGGACAGGGATGTTCAATGAGCAGTTCTTC
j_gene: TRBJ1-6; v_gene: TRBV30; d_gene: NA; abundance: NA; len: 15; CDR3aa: CAWSYAGSYNSPLHF; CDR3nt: TGTGCCTGGAGTTACGCAGGATCCTATAATTCACCCCTCCACTTT
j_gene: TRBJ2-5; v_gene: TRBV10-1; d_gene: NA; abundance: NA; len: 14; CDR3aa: CASSGTRSGETQYF; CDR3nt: TGCGCCAGCAGTGGAACCCGGTCGGGGGAGACCCAGTACTTC